One sample yielded the 15 T cell receptor beta chains listed below, sequenced in a study of blood T cell repertoires in COVID-19. Produced via immunoSEQ multiplex PCR; TCRdb's table is partial and in-frame only. The data contain around 240,000 clones, 70% to 85% of them singletons. Sample: peripheral blood. Receptors were obtained from an elderly woman with acute or convalescent COVID-19.

The chain links TRBV18 to TRBJ1-4; D gene unclear. V lost 2 bases and J lost 0, with 7 bases in between. There are 15 residues in the CDR3. CDR1 and CDR2 from the germline V gene are KGHSH and LQKENI. The CDR3: CASSPSRATNEKLFF. The CDR3 DNA is TGTGCCAGCTCACCATCGCGGGCAACTAATGAAAAACTGTTTTTT.

This clone was counted between two and nine times. The genes are TRBV3-1 (or the pseudogene TRBV3-2) and TRBJ2-3; 8 nucleotides agree with TRBD2. CDR1 is LGHDT, CDR2 YNNKEL, per germline (reference sequence). The CDR3 runs 12 residues. V lost 6 bases to trimming and J lost 8 bases; unmatched junction nucleotides: 4. The CDR3 is CASSGTRGTQYF. Here the CDR3 DNA reads TGTGCCAGCAGTGGGACTAGGGGTACGCAGTATTTT.

The V and J genes are TRBV4-2 and TRBJ2-2; 16 bases fit TRBD2. Germline V gives CDR1 LGHNA, CDR2 YNFKEQ. The CDR3 spans 16 residues. With 5 bases clipped from V and 10 bases from J, the junction kept 7 bases outside the gene matches. The CDR3 DNA reads as TGTGCCAGCAGCGGGGGACTAGCGGGAGGGGGTCTGGAGCTGTTTTTT. It yields the protein CASSGGLAGGGLELFF.

The chain has TRBV6-5 and TRBJ1-2, with a tentative D call TRBD1 (5 bases). The CDR3 runs to 14 residues. V shed 2 bases and J shed 5 bases, with 12 bases lying between them. Looked up from germline, CDR1 is MNHEY and CDR2 is SVGAGI. The CDR3 sequence is CASSYARGGYGYTF. The CDR3 DNA is TGTGCCAGCAGTTACGCTCGGGGGGGTTATGGCTACACCTTC.

This CDR3 is CASSEGDLNTGELFF. Written as DNA, the CDR3 is TGTGCCAGCAGCGAAGGGGACTTGAACACCGGGGAGCTGTTTTTT. The chain combines TRBV9 with TRBJ2-2; tentatively, D is TRBD2 (6 bases). V gave up 3 bases and J gave up 1 base, with 10 bases separating them. Germline V gene lookup returns CDR1 SGDLS and CDR2 YYNGEE. This CDR3 comprises 15 residues.

The V and J genes are TRBV24-1 and TRBJ2-7, with unresolved D. The germline V and J ends were trimmed by 0 bases and 5 bases, with 7 bases remaining between them. From germline, CDR1 is KGHDR and CDR2 SFDVKD. This CDR3 spans 13 amino acids. In DNA form, the CDR3 reads TGTGCCACCAGTGATTTGGAGAACCACGAGCAGTACTTC. It yields the protein CATSDLENHEQYF.

The chain carries TRBV2 and TRBJ2-1; 10 nucleotides align to TRBD2. V shed 6 bases, J shed 9 bases, and the junction held 14 bases outside the gene matches. The CDR3 runs 16 residues. CDR1 is SNHLY, CDR2 FYNNEI, per germline. Here the CDR3 reads CASSQIAGGPSGEQFF. The CDR3 coding sequence is TGTGCCAGCAGCCAGATAGCGGGGGGCCCATCGGGTGAGCAGTTCTTC.

The chain uses TRBV2 and TRBJ2-1; 8 bases line up with TRBD2. V trimming: 6 bases; J trimming: 9 bases; junction bases outside the gene matches: 10. Per germline, CDR1 SNHLY and CDR2 FYNNEI. The CDR3 spans 14 residues. The CDR3 DNA reads as TGTGCCAGCAGGGGACTAGGTCGGGGGGGTGAGCAGTTCTTC. This translates into CASRGLGRGGEQFF.

The chain carries TRBV6-2 or TRBV6-3 and TRBJ2-3; D remains unclear. CDR3 length equals 18 residues. The V gene lost 3 bases and the J gene lost 1 base, with 20 bases spanning the gap. The V gene's germline CDR1 is MNHEY and CDR2 SVGEGT. CDR3 nucleotide sequence: TGTGCCAGCAGTTATATGAGGCGGATGGATGCTGGCACAGATACGCAGTATTTT. Translated, it gives CASSYMRRMDAGTDTQYF.

CDR3 in DNA: TGTGCCAGCAGTATCCGGACAGTGAACACTGAAGCTTTCTTT. Protein product: CASSIRTVNTEAFF. The chain combines TRBV28 with TRBJ1-1; possible D gene TRBD1, 6 bases. Germline V gives CDR1 MDHEN, CDR2 SYDVKM. CDR3 length: 14 amino acids. The V gene lost 5 bases and the J gene lost 0 bases, with 10 bases spanning the gap. Together with reference TRBV28 and TRBJ1-1, the CDR3 gives the full variable domain: DVKVTQSSRYLVKRTGEKVFLECVQDMDHENMFWYRQDPGLGLRLIYFSYDVKMKEKGDIPEGYSVSREKKERFSLILESASTNQTSMYLCASSIRTVNTEAFFGQGTRLTVV.

The chain is built from TRBV28 and TRBJ2-5, with D possibly TRBD2 on 5 matching bases. V lost 8 bases and J 5 bases, leaving 15 bases between the germline ends. This CDR3 region has 13 residues. Germline V gene sequence: CDR1 MDHEN, CDR2 SYDVKM. CDR3 loop: CASEDLNGETQYF. In nucleotides, the CDR3 is TGTGCCAGCGAGGACTTAAACGGGGAGACCCAGTACTTC.

The rearrangement links TRBV28 to TRBJ2-1; a weak D match, TRBD2 (6 bases). CDR3 length equals 12 residues. Germline values: CDR1 MDHEN, CDR2 SYDVKM. V lost 6 bases, J lost 8 bases, and 11 bases lay in between. The CDR3 bases are TGTGCCAGCAGGGGACTCCAGGATGAGCAGTTCTTC. This encodes CASRGLQDEQFF. The full variable domain, with the rest looked up from reference TRBV28 and TRBJ2-1, is DVKVTQSSRYLVKRTGEKVFLECVQDMDHENMFWYRQDPGLGLRLIYFSYDVKMKEKGDIPEGYSVSREKKERFSLILESASTNQTSMYLCASRGLQDEQFFGPGTRLTVL.

The rearrangement uses TRBV5-6 and TRBJ2-5; 15 bases line up with TRBD2. Per germline, CDR1 SGHDT and CDR2 YYEEEE. The CDR3 sequence is 17 residues long. V dropped 4 bases and J dropped 5; count of bases not matched to a gene: 9. In DNA form, the CDR3 reads TGTGCCAGCAGCCCCGGGACTAGCGGGGGGACAGGGGAGACCCAGTACTTC. This gives the protein CASSPGTSGGTGETQYF.

In nucleotides, the CDR3 is TGTGCCAGCAGCTTAGTAGCGGAGTTGTCCTACGAGCAGTACTTC. Translating it yields CASSLVAELSYEQYF. V and J are TRBV7-8 and TRBJ2-7; D perhaps matches TRBD2 (6 bases). This CDR3 has 15 residues. In germline, CDR1 is SGHVS, CDR2 FQNEAQ. V was cut by 1 base and J by 1 base, with 11 bases left in between.

This clone appeared a single time. V is TRBV7-2 and J is TRBJ2-1; D is possibly TRBD2 (6 bases). The CDR3 extends over 13 amino acids. CDR1 and CDR2 from the germline V gene are SGHTA and FQGNSA. V lost 2 bases and J lost 7, with 9 bases in between. CDR3 bases: TGTGCCAGCAGCTTAAGCGGGTCGAATGAGCAGTTCTTC. This codes for CASSLSGSNEQFF. Looking up the rest from reference TRBV7-2 and TRBJ2-1 gives the full variable domain: GAGVSQSPSNKVTEKGKDVELRCDPISGHTALYWYRQSLGQGLEFLIYFQGNSAPDKSGLPSDRFSAERTGGSVSTLTIQRTQQEDSAVYLCASSLSGSNEQFFGPGTRLTVL.